This entry lists 13 T cell receptor beta chains sequenced from one sample in a study of T cell repertoires in cytomegalovirus infection. Each CDR3 protein is one row after TCRdb ran MiXCR on the reads. The sample has 400,000 or so distinct CDR3 sequences, around 18% seen once. Sample: PBMCs. All receptors come from a human donor in good health (CMV status not recorded). Some clones in this sample may be carry-over from other donors' samples.

This rearrangement joins TRBV18 to TRBJ2-7; TRBD1 is a possible D gene (6 bases). The V gene's germline CDR1 is KGHSH and CDR2 LQKENI. The CDR3 totals 15 residues. V lost 4 bases to trimming and J lost 1 base, with 14 bases between them. The CDR3 here is CASSLQGTSSYEQYF. CDR3 in DNA: TGTGCCAGCTCACTGCAGGGGACCTCTTCCTACGAGCAGTACTTC.

This clonotype was seen repeatedly, ten times or more. The chain uses TRBV11-2 and TRBJ1-1; D uncertain. This CDR3 contains 14 residues. CDR1 SGHAT and CDR2 FQNNGV come from the germline V gene. Trimming removed 1 base from V and 6 bases from J, with 12 bases in between. CDR3 region: CASSLVGLSAEAFF. The DNA of the CDR3 is TGTGCCAGCAGCTTAGTTGGTTTGTCGGCTGAAGCTTTCTTT.

For the CDR3, the DNA is TGTGCCAGCTCACCACAACGACCGGGACTAGCGGATAAAAACATTCAGTACTTC. It specifies CASSPQRPGLADKNIQYF. The chain employs TRBV18 and TRBJ2-4, with 11 positions matching TRBD2. The ends lost 1 base at V and 4 bases at J; junction bases unmatched: 9. CDR1 and CDR2 from the germline V gene are KGHSH and LQKENI. This CDR3 is built from 18 residues.

The chain has TRBV6-5 and TRBJ1-5; the D gene is possibly TRBD1 (5 bases). V lost 0 bases and J 6 bases, leaving 24 bases between the germline ends. CDR1 and CDR2 from the germline V gene are MNHEY and SVGAGI. The CDR3 extends over 19 amino acids. The CDR3 sequence: CASSYSVLAGLSLGQPQHF. The CDR3 DNA sequence: TGTGCCAGCAGTTACTCCGTTCTGGCAGGGTTGTCCCTTGGTCAGCCCCAGCATTTT.

With respect to this clonotype: Relative to the germline gene, one junction end is altered; a read error may explain this. The chain is built from TRBV4-3 and TRBJ1-1; no clear D. CDR1 and CDR2 (germline): LGHNA, YSLEER. The length of the CDR3 is 14 residues. CDR3: CTSSHLTANTEAFF. The DNA for the CDR3 is TGCACCAGCAGCCATTTGACTGCGAACACTGAAGCTTTCTTT.

This clonotype was counted at least ten times. This chain joins TRBV7-2 and TRBJ2-7; the D is unclear. V was clipped by 8 bases and J by 7 bases, with 18 bases between them. The CDR3 loop spans 13 amino acids. CDR1 SGHTA and CDR2 FQGNSA come from the germline V gene. Written as DNA, the CDR3 is TGTGCCAGCCGGACGTCCCTCGTAGGGGAGCAGTACTTC. Translated: CASRTSLVGEQYF. The variable domain in full, with the rest retrieved from reference TRBV7-2 and TRBJ2-7, is GAGVSQSPSNKVTEKGKDVELRCDPISGHTALYWYRQSLGQGLEFLIYFQGNSAPDKSGLPSDRFSAERTGGSVSTLTIQRTQQEDSAVYLCASRTSLVGEQYFGPGTRLTVT.

V is TRBV4-3 and J is TRBJ1-2, with 9 nucleotides matching TRBD1. J lost 6 bases, V lost 2 bases, and 4 bases had no gene match. Germline values: CDR1 LGHNA, CDR2 YSLEER. This CDR3 is 14 amino acids long. The CDR3 bases are TGCGCCAGCAGCCAACCGGGACAGGGTAATGGCTACACCTTC. This codes for CASSQPGQGNGYTF.

The table lists this clonotype with many counts. V is TRBV6-5 and J is TRBJ1-5; D is ambiguous. The CDR3 contains 15 residues. The V gene lost 0 bases and the J gene lost 6 bases, with 12 bases spanning the gap. Looked up from germline, CDR1 is MNHEY and CDR2 is SVGAGI. CDR3 in amino acids: CASSYSINVPQPQHF. The CDR3 nucleotides read TGTGCCAGCAGTTACTCGATTAATGTCCCTCAGCCCCAGCATTTT.

The V gene is TRBV9, the J gene TRBJ2-1, with a weak D call TRBD2 (6 bases). CDR1 and CDR2 (germline): SGDLS, YYNGEE. With 7 bases removed from V and 2 bases from J, the gap between germline ends came to 10 bases. The CDR3 length is 13 residues. In DNA form, the CDR3 reads TGTGCCAGCGGGCGGGGAACCTACAATGAGCAGTTCTTC. This gives the protein CASGRGTYNEQFF.

This clonotype was counted a few times. CDR3 nucleotide sequence: TGCAGTGCTAGAGACGGCCCCCGGCCAGCCGAGCAGTACTTC. This codes for CSARDGPRPAEQYF. The J gene is TRBJ2-7, the V gene TRBV20-1; D remains unclear. Germline-derived CDR1 and CDR2 are DFQATT and SNEGSKA (reference sequence). V was pared by 0 bases and J by 6 bases, with 15 bases between. The CDR3 runs 14 residues.

In this sample, this clonotype turned up many times. V gene TRBV10-3 combines with J gene TRBJ1-6; no clear D gene. Trimming removed 0 bases at V and 6 bases at J, with 9 bases between. CDR1 and CDR2 from the germline V gene are ENHRY and SYGVKD. The CDR3 runs to 15 residues. The CDR3 DNA reads TGTGCCATCAGTGAGTCGGGAACCGGTAATTCACCCCTCCACTTT. Translated: CAISESGTGNSPLHF.

This clonotype came up once. The chain uses TRBV14 and TRBJ2-3; TRBD2 matches 8 bases. J lost 10 bases, V lost 2 bases, and 5 bases had no gene match. The CDR3 loop spans 13 amino acids. CDR1 SGHDN and CDR2 FVKESK come from the germline V gene. CDR3 residues: CASSQQTSAAQYF. The CDR3 DNA sequence: TGTGCCAGCAGCCAACAGACTAGCGCCGCGCAGTATTTT.

This clonotype came up a few times. V and J are TRBV28 and TRBJ2-1; D remains unclear. The V gene's germline CDR1 is MDHEN and CDR2 SYDVKM. CDR3 length equals 14 residues. V was clipped by 6 bases and J by 7 bases, with 16 bases between them. CDR3 loop: CASRGPGRKNEQFF. CDR3 sequence (DNA): TGTGCCAGCAGAGGACCGGGCAGGAAAAATGAGCAGTTCTTC.